These 14 T cell receptor beta chains were all obtained from the same sample, sequenced in a study of response to subunit inactivated influenza vaccine. TCRdb reprocessed the RT-PCR reads via MiXCR and lists one record per CDR3 protein. The sample yields about 500,000 distinct CDR3 sequences, approximately 15% seen once. This material consisted of CD4+ T cells sorted from PBMCs, taken roughly 24 months after vaccination. The source of these receptors is a man between 45 and 75 years old who received an inactivated influenza vaccine.

This clonotype was recorded a few times. The chain employs TRBV20-1 and TRBJ2-1; D not certain. Trimming took 4 bases from V and 2 from J, leaving 12 bases between them. Germline CDR1 reads DFQATT; CDR2 reads SNEGSKA (reference sequence). CDR3 length equals 14 residues. In DNA, the CDR3 is TGCAGTGCTACGTCCCTCCCCCCCTACAATGAGCAGTTCTTC. Its translation is CSATSLPPYNEQFF.

This chain joins TRBV7-9 and TRBJ2-7; 7 nucleotides agree with TRBD2. The trim removed 1 base at V and 2 bases at J, leaving 5 bases unmatched. Germline lookup yields CDR1 SEHNR and CDR2 FQNEAQ (reference sequence). The CDR3 runs to 15 residues. The CDR3 region is CASSLVSGRTYEQYF. CDR3 DNA sequence: TGTGCCAGCAGCTTAGTTAGCGGGCGGACCTACGAGCAGTACTTC. Filled out from reference TRBV7-9 and TRBJ2-7, the complete variable domain reads DTGVSQNPRHKITKRGQNVTFRCDPISEHNRLYWYRQTLGQGPEFLTYFQNEAQLEKSRLLSDRFSAERPKGSFSTLEIQRTEQGDSAMYLCASSLVSGRTYEQYFGPGTRLTVT.

This clonotype was counted ten times or more. This chain joins TRBV3-1 and TRBJ1-2; no clear D. Trimming pared 4 bases from V and 7 bases from J, leaving 10 bases between. The CDR3 consists of 12 residues. The germline gives CDR1 LGHDT, CDR2 YNNKEL (reference sequence). CDR3 bases: TGTGCCAGCAGCCGACAAAAACTTGGCTACACCTTC. Translating gives CASSRQKLGYTF.

The chain employs TRBV24-1 and TRBJ2-1; 8 bases fit TRBD1. From germline, CDR1 is KGHDR and CDR2 SFDVKD. V trimming: 5 bases; J trimming: 3 bases; junction bases outside the gene matches: 11. This CDR3 comprises 17 residues. The CDR3 DNA reads as TGTGCCACCAGTGGTCCCGCCGGGACAGGTCTCTACAATGAGCAGTTCTTC. Amino acid sequence: CATSGPAGTGLYNEQFF.

This rearrangement joins TRBV5-1 to TRBJ2-1, with 14 nucleotides matching TRBD2. The CDR3 contains 18 residues. V gave up 3 bases and J gave up 7 bases; unmatched junction bases: 12. Germline V gene lookup returns CDR1 SGHRS and CDR2 YFSETQ. CDR3 sequence reads: CASSSPGTSGRMGNEQFF. DNA for the CDR3: TGCGCCAGCAGCTCCCCAGGGACTAGCGGGAGAATGGGGAATGAGCAGTTCTTC.

This clonotype was counted between two and nine times. V and J are TRBV3-1 and TRBJ2-7, with 7 bases identical to TRBD1. V lost 4 bases to trimming and J lost 1 base; unmatched junction nucleotides: 7. The CDR3 extends over 15 amino acids. CDR1 is LGHDT and CDR2 is YNNKEL in the germline V gene (reference sequence). CDR3 in amino acids: CASSRQGGQSYEQYF. In DNA form, the CDR3 reads TGTGCCAGCAGCCGGCAAGGGGGACAGTCCTACGAGCAGTACTTC.

This chain connects TRBV18 to TRBJ2-2, with 11 nucleotides matching TRBD1. The CDR3 is made up of 17 amino acids. Germline CDR1 and CDR2: KGHSH and LQKENI. After removal of 3 bases from V and 5 bases from J, the junction contained 8 bases not matched to a gene. CDR3 protein: CASSPMGQGVRTGELFF. CDR3 sequence (DNA): TGTGCCAGCTCACCGATGGGACAGGGGGTTCGGACCGGGGAGCTGTTTTTT.

This clonotype was seen only a few times. The rearrangement joins TRBV28 to TRBJ2-5; 7 bases fit TRBD2. The CDR3 contains 16 residues. Germline CDR1 is MDHEN and CDR2 is SYDVKM. The J segment lost 4 bases and the V segment lost 7 bases, leaving 15 bases of the junction unmatched. The CDR3 loop reads CASKSGGVVGGETQYF. CDR3 in DNA: TGTGCCAGCAAAAGTGGGGGGGTTGTGGGAGGAGAGACCCAGTACTTC. Filled out from reference TRBV28 and TRBJ2-5, the complete variable domain reads DVKVTQSSRYLVKRTGEKVFLECVQDMDHENMFWYRQDPGLGLRLIYFSYDVKMKEKGDIPEGYSVSREKKERFSLILESASTNQTSMYLCASKSGGVVGGETQYFGPGTRLLVL.

V gene TRBV3-1 combines with J gene TRBJ1-5; possibly TRBD1 for D (6 bases). With 1 base removed from V and 7 bases from J, the gap between germline ends came to 11 bases. CDR3 size: 14 residues. Germline V gives CDR1 LGHDT, CDR2 YNNKEL (reference sequence). DNA for the CDR3: TGTGCCAGCAGCCAAGTCAGGGGACAACAGCCCCAGCATTTT. Translation gives CASSQVRGQQPQHF.

The chain links TRBV2 to TRBJ2-5; the D gene is possibly TRBD1 (6 bases). V lost 0 bases and J lost 6, with 14 bases in between. Germline CDR1 and CDR2: SNHLY and FYNNEI. The CDR3 has 15 residues. The CDR3 reads CASSEARGQTKTQYF. In DNA form, the CDR3 reads TGTGCCAGCAGTGAAGCCCGGGGACAAACGAAGACCCAGTACTTC.

This clonotype was recorded at least ten times. V gene TRBV4-1 combines with J gene TRBJ2-1; D gene unclear. CDR3 size: 16 residues. The ends were cut back, 0 bases at V and 2 bases at J, with 11 bases in the middle. Germline V lookup: CDR1 MGHRA, CDR2 YSYEKL. DNA of the CDR3: TGCGCCAGCAGCCAAGACAGGCCTGTCCCCTACAATGAGCAGTTCTTC. Translating it yields CASSQDRPVPYNEQFF.

The chain employs TRBV29-1 and TRBJ1-1, with D possibly being TRBD1 (6 bases). The germline V and J ends were trimmed by 8 bases and 0 bases, with 16 bases remaining between them. CDR3 size: 14 residues. From germline, CDR1 is SQVTM and CDR2 ANQGSEA. The CDR3 DNA sequence: TGCAGCTTTTCCAGGGGTTCCCTGAACACTGAAGCTTTCTTT. Encoded protein: CSFSRGSLNTEAFF.

This clonotype showed up just a few times. This chain connects TRBV19 to TRBJ2-1; 10 positions match TRBD2. This CDR3 is 16 amino acids long. From germline, CDR1 is LNHDA and CDR2 SQIVND (reference sequence). The J segment lost 1 base and the V segment lost 5 bases, leaving 5 bases of the junction unmatched. CDR3 sequence (DNA): TGTGCCAGTAGTGACCTAGCGGGAGTATCCTACAATGAGCAGTTCTTC. Translation: CASSDLAGVSYNEQFF.

This clonotype was counted only a few times. CDR3 sequence (DNA): TGCAGTGCTAGAGGGGGCCTAGCGGGAGGGAGCTCCTACGAGCAGTACTTC. Translating gives CSARGGLAGGSSYEQYF. This chain joins TRBV20-1 and TRBJ2-7, with 12 bases that match TRBD2. The germline gives CDR1 DFQATT, CDR2 SNEGSKA (reference sequence). V was clipped by 1 base and J by 0 bases; unmatched bases: 7. The CDR3 has 17 residues.